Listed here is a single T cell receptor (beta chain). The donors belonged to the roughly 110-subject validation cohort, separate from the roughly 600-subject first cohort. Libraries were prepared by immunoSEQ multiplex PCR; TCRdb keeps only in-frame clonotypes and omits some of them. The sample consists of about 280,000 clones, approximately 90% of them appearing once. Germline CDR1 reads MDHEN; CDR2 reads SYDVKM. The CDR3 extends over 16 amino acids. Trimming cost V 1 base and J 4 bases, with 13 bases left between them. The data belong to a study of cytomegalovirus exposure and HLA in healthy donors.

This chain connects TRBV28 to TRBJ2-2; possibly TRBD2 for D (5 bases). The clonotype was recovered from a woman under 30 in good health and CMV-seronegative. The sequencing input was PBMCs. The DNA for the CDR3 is TGTGCCAGCAGTTTATACTCGGGAAGACCCACCGGGGAGCTGTTTTTT. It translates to CASSLYSGRPTGELFF.